This TCR beta chain was obtained from a study of radiation and T cells in renal cell carcinoma (dated by TCRdb to between 2020 and 2021). About the full investigation: In total, fewer than 55 samples underwent TCR beta sequencing: around 25 tumors plus 27 peripheral blood samples. The last blood draw happened 4 weeks after radiation, timed to coincide with nephrectomy. Across all 50 or so samples, several million unique CDR3 nucleotide sequences, encoding 2,658,974 unique CDR3 amino acid sequences, were identified.

CDR1 is given as SEHNR and CDR2 as FQNEAQ, both from the germline V gene (reference sequence). V is clipped by 5 bases and J by 1 base, and the sequence between their germline boundaries is 11 bases long. Measured from the cysteine to the phenylalanine, the CDR3 is 14 residues long. The only DNA kept is the CDR3, 42 bases in frame from the first base. This clone was counted a single time. What this receptor recognizes is not known. Qualities for individual bases were not recorded, and no much larger clone is one base off. The sample's time point, from its label and the paper: blood 4 weeks post-SBRT, at nephrectomy. Explained via the paper, the treatment or condition label denotes: 15 Gy SBRT to primary tumor, nephrectomy 4 weeks later. Samples came from a clinical trial, in which primary renal cell carcinomas received 15 Gy stereotactic body radiation therapy followed by nephrectomy 4 weeks later. To follow tumor-enriched clonotypes, peripheral blood was collected serially from radiation-treated patients at baseline and again at 2 weeks and 4 weeks after SBRT. Every patient's renal cell carcinoma showed clear cell pathology. The QIAamp DNA Blood Mini Kit (Qiagen) was used to prepare genomic DNA for TCR sequencing. Samples were included in the analyses only if all quality control checks were passed.

General study outcomes and caveats: In blood, the top tumor clonotypes increased between baseline and 2 weeks post-radiation and then shrank by 4 weeks, which suggests that tumor-resident clones expanded only transiently. Blood repertoire dynamics were not followed beyond 4 weeks after treatment. Because pretreatment tumor biopsies were not available, the study could not determine whether clonotypes were already present within the tumor at baseline. Effects of radiation dose or scheduling on the TCR repertoire could not be addressed with the single-armed trial design.

The immunoSEQ kit was used, according to the manufacturer's recommendations, to generate TCR beta libraries from genomic DNA. Library preparation used a first multiplex PCR with proprietary primers, then a second PCR adding unique barcodes, with bead cleanups after each round. Each sample batch included a kit-provided positive control reaction and a negative control reaction. The final libraries underwent checking on an Agilent 4200 TapeStation D1000 ScreenTape, volumetric pooling, and quantification by qPCR. Sequencing was performed on an Illumina NextSeq500 using a MidOutput 150-cycle cartridge, with 156 Read1 cycles, 15 Index1 cycles, and the kit custom primers. The pooled library was loaded at about 1 pM, and about 20% PhiX control was spiked in. Per the source publication's procedure: Vendor-processed data were analyzed in R, with a clonotype defined as all T cells sharing the same CDR3 nucleotide sequence. In the clone abundance analyses, frequencies in each sample were normalized to that sample's 10,000 most abundant clones. Before analysis, public T cell clones were removed, and these numbered fewer than six per sample on average. Tumor-enriched and baseline blood-enriched clonotypes were defined by at least a 32-fold difference in abundance between compartments. Clonotypes expanded or contracted between blood time points were identified with a beta-binomial differential abundance model. Similarity between tumor and blood repertoires was quantified using the Baroni-Urbani and Buser coefficient, and groups were compared with two-tailed Wilcoxon tests in R. Sourced from immuneACCESS, this table was stored by TCRdb with only in-frame sequences that have V and J called. A share of the clones is absent; for the studies checked, an unresolved V gene accounts for under half, and the remainder has no known explanation. V and J calls and clone size are given by that table; D and trimming were obtained from the DNA. This sample comprises about 140,000 clones, 75% to 90% of them detected only once. The biggest ten clones account for 15% to 20% of the sample.

Recombination joined TRBV7-9 with TRBJ1-1, with a weak D call of TRBD1 (6 bases match). The receptor comes from a woman aged 45-60 years with renal cell carcinoma. The material was blood, obtained from a patient whose treatment included radiotherapy and nephrectomy. The DNA sequence follows: TGTGCCAGCAGCCGGGACAATGGGAACACTGAAGCTTTCTTT. Its product reads: CASSRDNGNTEAFF.